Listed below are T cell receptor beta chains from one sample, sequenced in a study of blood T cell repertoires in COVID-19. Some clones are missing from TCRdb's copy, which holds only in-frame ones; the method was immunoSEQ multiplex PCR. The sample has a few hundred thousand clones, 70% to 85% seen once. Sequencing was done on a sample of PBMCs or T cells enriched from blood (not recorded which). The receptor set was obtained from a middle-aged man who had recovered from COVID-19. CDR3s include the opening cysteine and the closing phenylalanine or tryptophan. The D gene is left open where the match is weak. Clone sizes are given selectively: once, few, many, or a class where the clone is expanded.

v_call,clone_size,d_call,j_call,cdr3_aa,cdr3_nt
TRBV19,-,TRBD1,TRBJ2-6,CASSRQGAGTGANVLTF,TGTGCCAGTAGTCGACAGGGGGCTGGAACCGGGGCCAACGTCCTGACTTTC
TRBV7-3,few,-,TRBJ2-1,CASSLTPGRSNEQFF,TGTGCCAGCAGCTTAACTCCGGGAAGAAGTAATGAGCAGTTCTTC
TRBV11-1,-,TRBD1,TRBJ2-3,CASSQRTGAGDTQYF,TGTGCCAGCAGCCAACGGACAGGGGCCGGAGATACGCAGTATTTT
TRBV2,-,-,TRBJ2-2,CASSPQGTGELFF,TGTGCCAGCAGTCCACAGGGAACCGGGGAGCTGTTTTTT
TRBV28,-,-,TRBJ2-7,CASTVTGRDYEQYF,TGTGCCAGCACCGTGACAGGCAGAGACTACGAGCAGTACTTC
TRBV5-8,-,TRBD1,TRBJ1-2,CASSPRGPYGYTF,TGTGCCAGCAGCCCGAGGGGGCCCTATGGCTACACCTTC
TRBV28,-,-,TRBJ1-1,CASSLLGQMNTEAFF,TGTGCCAGCAGTTTATTAGGACAGATGAACACTGAAGCTTTCTTT
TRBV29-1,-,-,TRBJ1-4,CSVWSDEKLFF,TGCAGCGTTTGGTCGGATGAAAAACTGTTTTTT
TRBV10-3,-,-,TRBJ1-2,CACGKGMNYGYTF,TGTGCCTGCGGGAAGGGGATGAACTATGGCTACACCTTC
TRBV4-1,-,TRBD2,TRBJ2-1,CASSRASGPYNEQFF,TGCGCCAGCAGCCGAGCTAGCGGGCCTTACAATGAGCAGTTCTTC
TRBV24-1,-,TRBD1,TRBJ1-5,CATSDPGQGGQPQHF,TGTGCCACCAGTGACCCTGGACAGGGCGGTCAGCCCCAGCATTTT
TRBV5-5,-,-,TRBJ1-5,CASSLEAAYQPQHF,TGTGCCAGCAGCTTGGAGGCAGCGTATCAGCCCCAGCATTTT
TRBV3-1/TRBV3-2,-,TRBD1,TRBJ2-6,CASRETGVGANVLTF,TGTGCCAGCAGGGAGACAGGGGTTGGGGCCAACGTCCTGACTTTC
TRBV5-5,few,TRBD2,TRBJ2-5,CASNRGGALETQYF,TGTGCCAGCAACCGCGGGGGGGCGTTGGAGACCCAGTACTTC
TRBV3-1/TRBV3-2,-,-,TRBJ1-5,CASSQAGSQPQHF,TGTGCCAGCAGCCAAGCCGGGAGTCAGCCCCAGCATTTT
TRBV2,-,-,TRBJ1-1,CASMVEGLNTEAFF,TGTGCCAGCATGGTGGAGGGGTTGAACACTGAAGCTTTCTTT
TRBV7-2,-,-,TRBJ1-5,CASSLVSGGRQPQHF,TGTGCCAGCAGCTTAGTGTCGGGGGGAAGACAGCCCCAGCATTTT
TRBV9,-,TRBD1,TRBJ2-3,CASSVHRGITDTQYF,TGTGCCAGCAGCGTTCACAGGGGGATCACAGATACGCAGTATTTT